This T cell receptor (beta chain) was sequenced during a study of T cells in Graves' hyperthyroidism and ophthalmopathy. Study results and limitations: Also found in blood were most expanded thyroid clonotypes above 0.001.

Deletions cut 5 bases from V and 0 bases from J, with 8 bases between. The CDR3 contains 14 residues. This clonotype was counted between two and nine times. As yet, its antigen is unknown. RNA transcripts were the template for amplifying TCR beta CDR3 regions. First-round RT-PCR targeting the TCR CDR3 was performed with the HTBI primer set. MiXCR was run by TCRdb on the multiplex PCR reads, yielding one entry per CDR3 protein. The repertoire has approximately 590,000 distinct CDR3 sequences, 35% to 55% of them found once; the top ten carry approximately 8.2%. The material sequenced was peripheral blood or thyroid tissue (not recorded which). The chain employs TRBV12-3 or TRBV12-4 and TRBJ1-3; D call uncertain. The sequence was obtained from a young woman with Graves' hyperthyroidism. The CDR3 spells CASSPRISGNTIYF. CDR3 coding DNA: TGTGCCAGCAGTCCTCGGATCTCTGGAAACACCATATATTTT.